This entry concerns a single T cell receptor beta chain. Its antigen is still unknown. Its ends do not fully match the called genes, so a read error is possible. This sample also contains other DNA sequences that code for the same CDR3. The data stem from a study of cytomegalovirus exposure and HLA in healthy donors. Turning to the study itself: A subsequent analysis stated that the 120 validation repertoires were run on the same platform as the approximately 710 first-cohort repertoires. Study conclusions and caveats: Cytomegalovirus-associated TCR beta chains were listed, numbering 164. Most TCR sequences showed up rarely, but some public TCRs showed up in many donors. First-cohort TCR clusters were later found to tend to co-occur in the 120 or so validation repertoires.

The CDR3 extends over 15 amino acids. Germline values: CDR1 SGHNT, CDR2 YYREEE (reference sequence). The table came from immunoSEQ multiplex PCR; TCRdb's copy has only in-frame clones and leaves some out. The repertoire has 65,000 to 95,000 clones, 93% of them found once; the top ten carry around 3.5%. The sequencing input was PBMCs. This clonotype was obtained from a woman under 40 in good health and CMV-seronegative. The chain links TRBV5-4 to TRBJ1-3; D is undetermined. CDR3 region: CASSLTGGSGNTIYF. The DNA for the CDR3 is TGCGCCAGCAGCTTGACCGGAGGCTCTGGAAACACCATATATTTT.